These 23 T cell receptor beta chains share one sample of origin, sequenced in a study of blood T cell repertoires in COVID-19. TCRdb's copy holds only in-frame clones and misses some; the assay was immunoSEQ multiplex PCR. The table includes roughly 73,000 clones, about 84% detected once. The sample taken for sequencing was peripheral blood. These receptors all stem from a woman between 55 and 75 years old with acute or convalescent COVID-19.

The chain recombines TRBV5-8 with TRBJ2-7; D uncertain. The CDR3 runs to 11 residues. The V end lost 3 bases, the J end lost 7 bases, and 8 bases lay between the germline ends. The germline gives CDR1 SGHTS, CDR2 YDEGEE. For the CDR3, the DNA is TGTGCCAGCAGCTCCAGCAGGGAGCAGTACTTC. Translation: CASSSSREQYF.

This rearrangement joins TRBV5-1 to TRBJ1-3; the match to TRBD1 covers 8 bases. Germline V gene sequence: CDR1 SGHRS, CDR2 YFSETQ. Germline trimming cut 4 bases from V and 3 bases from J; bases unmatched to any gene: 9. The length of the CDR3 is 16 residues. The CDR3 DNA reads TGCGCCAGCAGCGGTTCCAGGGGGCAATATGGAAACACCATATATTTT. It translates to CASSGSRGQYGNTIYF.

The rearrangement links TRBV19 to TRBJ1-5, with a tentative D call TRBD1 (6 bases). The CDR3 runs to 15 residues. Looked up from germline, CDR1 is LNHDA and CDR2 is SQIVND (reference sequence). V was cut by 6 bases and J by 0 bases, with 12 bases left in between. CDR3 sequence reads: CASRRQVYSNQPQHF. In nucleotides, the CDR3 is TGTGCCAGTAGGAGACAGGTGTATAGCAATCAGCCCCAGCATTTT. Looking up the rest from reference TRBV19 and TRBJ1-5 gives the full variable domain: DGGITQSPKYLFRKEGQNVTLSCEQNLNHDAMYWYRQDPGQGLRLIYYSQIVNDFQKGDIAEGYSVSREKKESFPLTVTSAQKNPTAFYLCASRRQVYSNQPQHFGDGTRLSIL.

This sequence joins TRBV19 and TRBJ1-1; TRBD1 aligns across 7 bases. Germline trimming cut 4 bases from V and 5 bases from J; bases unmatched to any gene: 7. Germline values: CDR1 LNHDA, CDR2 SQIVND (reference sequence). The CDR3 runs to 14 residues. The CDR3 sequence: CASSTRQGFTEAFF. The CDR3 region has the DNA TGTGCCAGTAGTACCCGACAGGGCTTTACTGAAGCTTTCTTT.

The J gene is TRBJ2-5, the V gene TRBV4-1; tentatively, D is TRBD1 (5 bases). The V end lost 0 bases, the J end lost 5 bases, and 10 bases lay between the germline ends. Germline values: CDR1 MGHRA, CDR2 YSYEKL. This CDR3 spans 14 amino acids. The CDR3, as DNA: TGCGCCAGCAGCCAAGACAGGGTCTCCGAGACCCAGTACTTC. This encodes CASSQDRVSETQYF.

The genes are TRBV7-4 and TRBJ2-3; D is undetermined. This CDR3 is 17 amino acids long. The V gene's germline CDR1 is SGHVT and CDR2 SQSDAQ. V dropped 3 bases and J dropped 0 bases, with 16 bases sitting between them. The CDR3 is CASSLVASLTSTDTQYF. DNA of the CDR3: TGTGCCAGCAGCTTGGTGGCGTCTTTGACTAGCACAGATACGCAGTATTTT.

The chain carries TRBV9 and TRBJ2-5, with 7 positions matching TRBD1. Germline trimming cut 0 bases from V and 2 bases from J; bases unmatched to any gene: 7. Germline-derived CDR1 and CDR2 are SGDLS and YYNGEE. The CDR3 sequence is 16 residues long. The CDR3 region has the DNA TGTGCCAGCAGCGTAGAGGGGTGGGGACAGCAAGAGACCCAGTACTTC. Its translation: CASSVEGWGQQETQYF. Combining the CDR3 with reference TRBV9 and TRBJ2-5 gives the whole variable domain DSGVTQTPKHLITATGQRVTLRCSPRSGDLSVYWYQQSLDQGLQFLIQYYNGEERAKGNILERFSAQQFPDLHSELNLSSLELGDSALYFCASSVEGWGQQETQYFGPGTRLLVL.

There are a few counts of this clone. V gene TRBV19 combines with J gene TRBJ1-4; D remains ambiguous. Trimming removed 3 bases from V and 0 bases from J, with 11 bases in between. The germline CDR1 and CDR2 sequences are LNHDA and SQIVND (reference sequence). The CDR3 loop spans 16 amino acids. CDR3 region: CASSIGRPATNEKLFF. CDR3 sequence (DNA): TGTGCCAGTAGTATCGGTCGTCCGGCAACTAATGAAAAACTGTTTTTT.

This clone was picked up a small number of times. The gene calls are TRBV6-5 and TRBJ1-2; 9 nucleotides line up with TRBD1. The CDR3 contains 16 residues. Germline V lookup: CDR1 MNHEY, CDR2 SVGAGI. Trimming at V came to 0 bases and at J to 2 bases, leaving 4 bases not matched to a gene. CDR3 amino acids: CASSYSTGQGNYGYTF. The CDR3 DNA reads TGTGCCAGCAGTTACTCGACCGGACAGGGGAACTATGGCTACACCTTC.

This clone came up once. The chain is built from TRBV2 and TRBJ2-2; D is unclear. Germline CDR1 SNHLY, CDR2 FYNNEI. The CDR3 loop spans 14 amino acids. V dropped 6 bases and J dropped 6 bases, with 14 bases sitting between them. The CDR3 is CASSHPRKPGELFF. Here the CDR3 DNA reads TGTGCCAGCAGCCACCCGCGAAAGCCCGGGGAGCTGTTTTTT.

This clone is a singleton in its sample. The chain couples TRBV6-1 to TRBJ1-3, with TRBD1 identical over 8 bases. Per the germline V gene, CDR1 is MNHNS and CDR2 is SASEGT. The V gene end was trimmed by 4 bases and the J gene end by 0 bases; junction bases not matched to a gene: 5. The CDR3 has 16 amino acids. In DNA form, the CDR3 reads TGTGCCAGCAGTGGCCTGACAGGGGACTCTGGAAACACCATATATTTT. Its translation is CASSGLTGDSGNTIYF.

The chain recombines TRBV5-6 with TRBJ1-2; the match to TRBD1 covers 10 bases. The CDR3 runs to 15 residues. Germline V gene sequence: CDR1 SGHDT, CDR2 YYEEEE. The junction had 9 bases not matched to a gene; V was cut back by 3 bases and J by 7 bases. As DNA, the CDR3 is TGTGCCAGCAGCTCCCCCGGGACAGGGGTGTTTGGCTACACCTTC. Amino acid sequence: CASSSPGTGVFGYTF. The full variable domain, with the rest looked up from reference TRBV5-6 and TRBJ1-2, is DAGVTQSPTHLIKTRGQQVTLRCSPKSGHDTVSWYQQALGQGPQFIFQYYEEEERQRGNFPDRFSGHQFPNYSSELNVNALLLGDSALYLCASSSPGTGVFGYTFGSGTRLTVV.

The chain combines TRBV5-4 with TRBJ2-7; the D gene is possibly TRBD1 (6 bases). The germline V and J ends were trimmed by 6 bases and 2 bases, with 18 bases remaining between them. The CDR3 is made up of 15 amino acids. From germline, CDR1 is SGHNT and CDR2 YYREEE (reference sequence). CDR3 amino acids: CASMDLGTPAYEQYF. DNA of the CDR3: TGTGCCAGCATGGACTTGGGGACACCAGCCTACGAGCAGTACTTC.

The chain employs TRBV2 and TRBJ2-5; TRBD1 is a possible D gene (6 bases). V lost 4 bases, J lost 5 bases, and 14 bases lay in between. Looked up from germline, CDR1 is SNHLY and CDR2 is FYNNEI. CDR3 length equals 14 residues. The CDR3, as DNA: TGTGCCAGCAGTGGAGGGGGTATTGGTGAGACCCAGTACTTC. Protein product: CASSGGGIGETQYF.

The chain couples TRBV5-6 to TRBJ2-5, with 11 bases fitting TRBD1. This CDR3 comprises 14 residues. Germline loops: CDR1 SGHDT, CDR2 YYEEEE. The J segment lost 5 bases and the V segment lost 7 bases, leaving 7 bases of the junction unmatched. CDR3 sequence: CASLGQGGPETQYF. The CDR3 DNA sequence: TGTGCCAGCCTGGGACAGGGGGGACCCGAGACCCAGTACTTC.

The chain has TRBV15 and TRBJ1-6; D gene ambiguous. This CDR3 comprises 15 residues. The germline V gene has CDR1 LNHNV and CDR2 YYDKDF (reference sequence). The V end was cut by 0 bases, the J end by 7 bases, with 10 bases between. The CDR3 coding sequence is TGTGCCACCAGCAGAGATGGTCGTGAGAATTCACCCCTCCACTTT. It is translated as CATSRDGRENSPLHF.

This clone was detected once. V gene TRBV3-1 (or the pseudogene TRBV3-2) combines with J gene TRBJ2-7; D not resolved. Trimming shortened V by 1 base and J by 4 bases, and 11 bases separated the two germline ends. The CDR3 consists of 14 residues. The germline V gene has CDR1 LGHDT and CDR2 YNNKEL (reference sequence). CDR3 nucleotides: TGTGCCAGCAGCCAAGCGCTAGGAAGATACGAGCAGTACTTC. This codes for CASSQALGRYEQYF.

This clone appeared once. The rearrangement uses TRBV7-3 and TRBJ2-5, with a possible D match to TRBD2 (5 bases). Trimming stripped 5 bases from V and 4 bases from J, with 11 bases between. Germline CDR1 reads SGHTA; CDR2 reads FQGTGA. The CDR3 totals 13 residues. CDR3 coding DNA: TGTGCCAGCAGCAAAAGTGCGGGAGAGACCCAGTACTTC. Translation: CASSKSAGETQYF.

This clone has just one count. The chain couples TRBV6-6 to TRBJ2-3; D might be TRBD1 (6 bases). In germline, CDR1 is MNHNY, CDR2 SVGAGI (reference sequence). This CDR3 is built from 13 residues. V lost 6 bases, J lost 13 bases, and 20 bases lay in between. The CDR3 reads CASRPQGLLTKYF. The CDR3 region has the DNA TGTGCCAGCAGGCCGCAGGGGTTACTCACGAAGTATTTT.

The chain combines TRBV12-3 or TRBV12-4 with TRBJ1-2, with D possibly matching TRBD1 (5 bases). The CDR3 runs 13 residues. V was pared by 8 bases and J by 4 bases, with 14 bases between. For the CDR3, the DNA is TGTGCCAGCGGCTTACAGGAGTTCTATGGCTACACCTTC. Its protein is CASGLQEFYGYTF.

V gene TRBV7-9 combines with J gene TRBJ2-7, with TRBD1 as a possible D gene (6 bases). This CDR3 is 11 amino acids long. V was cut by 6 bases and J by 6 bases, with 9 bases left in between. CDR1 is SEHNR and CDR2 is FQNEAQ in the germline V gene (reference sequence). CDR3 residues: CASSPGVEQYF. CDR3 DNA: TGTGCCAGCAGTCCAGGGGTCGAGCAGTACTTC.

The chain is built from TRBV10-3 and TRBJ1-3; no clear D. Germline lookup yields CDR1 ENHRY and CDR2 SYGVKD. V was cut by 0 bases and J by 3 bases, with 21 bases left in between. The CDR3 totals 19 residues. The CDR3 sequence: CAISESQSSSTGLGNTIYF. For the CDR3, the DNA is TGTGCCATCAGTGAGTCGCAGTCGTCTAGCACTGGTCTTGGAAACACCATATATTTT.

The rearrangement uses TRBV6-5 and TRBJ2-2; TRBD1 agrees at 7 bases. The CDR3 is 14 residues long. Germline trimming cut 5 bases from V and 7 bases from J; bases unmatched to any gene: 7. The germline CDR1 and CDR2 sequences are MNHEY and SVGAGI. CDR3 loop: CASSRRGSSGELFF. The CDR3 region has the DNA TGTGCCAGCAGTCGCAGGGGGTCTAGCGGGGAGCTGTTTTTT.